This T cell receptor (beta chain) derives from a study of response to subunit inactivated influenza vaccine. This CDR3 has 14 residues. V was clipped by 5 bases and J by 2 bases; unmatched bases: 6. Germline V CDR1 and CDR2: DFQATT, SNEGSKA (reference sequence). Each CDR3 protein is one row after TCRdb ran MiXCR on the RT-PCR reads. Of 590,000 or so distinct CDR3 sequences in the sample, roughly 15% were seen once. The rearrangement links TRBV20-1 to TRBJ2-5, with 9 bases lining up with TRBD2. The specimen comprised PBMCs from blood, sampled 14 to 15 days before vaccination. This sequence originates from a man in his fifties or sixties who received an inactivated influenza vaccine. This CDR3 reads CSAVRLAEQETQYF. As DNA, the CDR3 is TGCAGTGCTGTGCGACTAGCGGAACAAGAGACCCAGTACTTC.